This T cell receptor beta chain originates from a study of blood T cell repertoires in COVID-19 (dated by TCRdb to 2018 to 2020). Some background on the complete study: Samples covering the acute and convalescent phases of COVID-19 were provided by collaborators in the United States, Italy and Spain. The material from the prospective study consisted of cDNA or gDNA derived from T cells, B-cell-depleted T cells, or PBMCs. Subjects who had been exposed to COVID-19, were actively infected with it, or had recovered from it provided the deeply sampled blood TCRbeta repertoires that made up the dataset. The repertoires were made available in a free public database intended to serve as a resource for research on the immune response to SARS-CoV-2. The samples were drawn from the first 160 participants of the ongoing ImmuneRACE study and from 950 to 1,500 subjects provided by 6 global collaborators. Sample metadata almost always included a de-identified subject ID, COVID-19 status, age in years and sex. Where available, HLA class I and class II types were taken from metadata supplied by the sample provider and were not determined by assay-based typing. Results and caveats for the whole study, not just this receptor: The amount of clinical and demographic metadata varied by source and participant and was provided uncurated.

At one collaborating source in Seattle, patients were enrolled during active infection and were followed longitudinally through the course of disease. Whole blood was collected in K2EDTA tubes by collaborating institutions according to the institutions' own protocols. For TCRbeta analysis, collaborators shipped samples as frozen whole blood, isolated PBMCs, or DNA extracted from either of those sample types. TCRbeta CDR3 regions were amplified from genomic DNA by means of the immunoSEQ Assay, a bias-controlled multiplex PCR. In the original analysis: Nucleated cell counts per sample were estimated from amplification of reference gene primers within the assay. Sequence reads were collapsed and filtered to measure the absolute abundance of every unique TCRbeta CDR3 rearrangement. For each sample, productive Simpson clonality was calculated as the square root of Simpson's diversity index over productive rearrangements. The source is immuneACCESS, and TCRdb retained only in-frame sequences with V and J called. Part of the clones is not carried over; for the studies checked, unresolved V genes explain less than half of this, and the remainder is unexplained. V and J calls and clone size are given by that table; D and trimming were obtained from the DNA. The table for this sample lists approximately 11,000 clones; just over 70% of them were counted only once. In total, the top ten clones hold around 6.6% of the sample.

Including the terminal cysteine and phenylalanine, the CDR3 comprises 13 residues. Only the CDR3 region is kept as DNA, spanning 39 bases read in frame from base 1. CDR1 and CDR2, looked up from the germline V gene (reference sequence), are GTSNPN and SVGIG. V is cut by 0 bases and J by 5 bases, and the space between the germline ends is 8 bases. About this clone itself: It lacks a known antigen. Base quality data are lacking; no much larger clone is found one base away.

The TCR originated in a man aged 55 to 70 with COVID-19, enrolled during active disease. Sequences were obtained from peripheral blood. Recombination connected TRBV30 to TRBJ1-5; D gene: possibly TRBD1, on 5 matching bases. The sequenced DNA: TGTGCCTGGAGTGTCGGGGGGGATCAGCCCCAGCATTTT. The resulting protein is CAWSVGGDQPQHF.